This is a list of T cell receptor beta chains from one sample in a study of blood T cell repertoires in COVID-19. Method: immunoSEQ multiplex PCR; TCRdb's copy keeps in-frame clones and lacks some. The table includes 70,000 to 100,000 clones, 70% to 90% detected once. What was sequenced was peripheral blood. Source of these receptors: an older woman with COVID-19, enrolled during active disease. The CDR3 runs from the conserved cysteine through the conserved F or W. The D gene is left open where the match is weak. Clone size is stated in some rows and not others, as once, few, many or a class when expanded.

V gene	J gene	D gene	clone size	CDR3 DNA	CDR3 protein
TRBV5-5	TRBJ1-2	TRBD1	.	TGTGCCAGCAGCTCGACCGGGACAGCTAACTATGGCTACACCTTC	CASSSTGTANYGYTF
TRBV7-2	TRBJ1-3	.	.	TGTGCCAGCAGCATATCAGGGCCGGGTGGAAACACCATATATTTT	CASSISGPGGNTIYF
TRBV3-1/TRBV3-2	TRBJ1-6	.	.	TGTGCCAGCAGCCCCCAGGACACCGATTCACCCCTCCACTTT	CASSPQDTDSPLHF
TRBV7-9	TRBJ2-1	TRBD2	.	TGTGCCAGCAGCCCGGTCGTCGGCGGGGGGGCCCATGAGCAGTTCTTC	CASSPVVGGGAHEQFF
TRBV28	TRBJ1-2	.	once	TGTGCCAGCAGTTTACGGAGTGGGGGGGCCTATGGCTACACCTTC	CASSLRSGGAYGYTF
TRBV29-1	TRBJ2-7	.	.	TGCAGCGTTGGAGTCGGCTACGAGCAGTACTTC	CSVGVGYEQYF
TRBV11-1	TRBJ2-3	.	few	TGTGCCAGCAGCTTAGGCGGTCGCACAGATACGCAGTATTTT	CASSLGGRTDTQYF
TRBV29-1	TRBJ1-4	.	.	TGCAGCGGGGGGGAGAGGGTTGAAAAACTGTTTTTT	CSGGERVEKLFF
TRBV6-2/TRBV6-3	TRBJ1-2	.	.	TGTGCCAGCAGTTATCCAGGGTATGGCTACACCTTC	CASSYPGYGYTF
TRBV19	TRBJ2-1	TRBD2	.	TGTGCCAGTAGTATGGGACTAGCGGGGGGAGGTTATGAGCAGTTCTTC	CASSMGLAGGGYEQFF